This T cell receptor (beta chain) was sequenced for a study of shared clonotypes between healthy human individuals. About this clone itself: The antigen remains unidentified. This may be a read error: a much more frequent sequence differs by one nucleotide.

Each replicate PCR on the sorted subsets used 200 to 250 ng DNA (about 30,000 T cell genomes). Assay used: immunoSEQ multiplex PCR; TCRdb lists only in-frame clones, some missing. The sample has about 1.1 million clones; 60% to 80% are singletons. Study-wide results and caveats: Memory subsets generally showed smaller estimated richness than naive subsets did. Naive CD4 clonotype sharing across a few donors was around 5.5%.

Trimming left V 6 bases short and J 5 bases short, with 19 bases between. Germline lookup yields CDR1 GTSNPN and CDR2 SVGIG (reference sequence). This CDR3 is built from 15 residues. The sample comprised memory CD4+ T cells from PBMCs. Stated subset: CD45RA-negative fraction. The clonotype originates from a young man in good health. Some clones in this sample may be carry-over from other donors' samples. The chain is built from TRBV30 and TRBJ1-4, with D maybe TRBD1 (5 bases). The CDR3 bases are TGTGCCTGCAGCAGGGAATTTGGGGTGAATGAAAAACTGTTTTTT. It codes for CACSREFGVNEKLFF.